These 23 T cell receptor beta chains originate from one sample sequenced in a study of glioma-infiltrating T cells after dendritic cell vaccination. Here immunoSEQ multiplex PCR was the method, and the copy in TCRdb shows in-frame clones only, minus some. The sample records under 100,000 clones, roughly 83% being singletons. The sequences come from blood, collected before dendritic cell vaccination. Source of these receptors: a human donor with glioblastoma.

This clone has only one observation. The chain employs TRBV11-2 and TRBJ1-5, with D possibly TRBD1 on 6 matching bases. CDR3 length: 15 amino acids. Germline V gene lookup returns CDR1 SGHAT and CDR2 FQNNGV. With 1 base removed from V and 6 bases from J, the gap between germline ends came to 13 bases. The CDR3 sequence: CASSLGVLQGQPQHF. CDR3 DNA: TGTGCCAGCAGCTTAGGCGTCTTACAGGGTCAGCCCCAGCATTTT.

CDR3 in amino acids: CARKGVYSNQPQHF. The CDR3 nucleotides read TGTGCCAGAAAAGGGGTGTATAGCAATCAGCCCCAGCATTTT. This chain uses TRBV5-3 with TRBJ1-5; tentative D call: TRBD1 (5 bases). TRBV5-3 is an ORF; its function is uncertain. V shed 6 bases and J shed 0 bases, with 10 bases lying between them. This CDR3 comprises 14 residues.

This rearrangement joins TRBV9 to TRBJ2-3, with D perhaps matching TRBD2 (6 bases). This CDR3 comprises 14 residues. V lost 3 bases, J lost 0 bases, and 8 bases lay in between. The germline V gene has CDR1 SGDLS and CDR2 YYNGEE. Here the CDR3 reads CASSGGLSTDTQYF. The CDR3 coding sequence is TGTGCCAGCAGCGGGGGACTTAGCACAGATACGCAGTATTTT.

This chain connects TRBV30 to TRBJ2-1; 9 nucleotides agree with TRBD2. Germline CDR1 is GTSNPN and CDR2 is SVGIG (reference sequence). J was trimmed by 7 bases and V by 6 bases; bases with no gene match: 10. The length of the CDR3 is 14 residues. The CDR3 region is CACPVAGGPNEQFF. In DNA form, the CDR3 reads TGTGCCTGCCCAGTGGCGGGAGGGCCGAATGAGCAGTTCTTC.

This clone was observed a single time. The genes are TRBV5-4 and TRBJ2-3; the D is unclear. Germline V lookup: CDR1 SGHNT, CDR2 YYREEE (reference sequence). The CDR3 consists of 16 residues. Trimming removed 0 bases from V and 8 bases from J, with 19 bases in between. The CDR3 coding sequence is TGTGCCAGCAGCTTGGCCGCGCGGCGCAGAGTAGGTACGCAGTATTTT. It encodes CASSLAARRRVGTQYF.

The chain uses TRBV7-8 and TRBJ1-5, with a possible D match to TRBD1 (6 bases). CDR1 is SGHVS and CDR2 is FQNEAQ in the germline V gene. The V end was cut by 3 bases, the J end by 5 bases, with 8 bases between. The CDR3 has 13 residues. The CDR3 nucleotides are TGTGCCAGCAGCTTGGCAGGGGATCAGCCCCAGCATTTT. Its translation is CASSLAGDQPQHF.

This clone was counted once. CDR3 nucleotide sequence: TGTGCCTGGACCAGAGGAGTGAACACTGAAGCTTTCTTT. Protein sequence: CAWTRGVNTEAFF. This rearrangement joins TRBV30 to TRBJ1-1; D gene ambiguous. V was cut by 4 bases and J by 0 bases, with 9 bases left in between. The germline CDR1 and CDR2 sequences are GTSNPN and SVGIG (reference sequence). This CDR3 spans 13 amino acids. The variable domain in full, completed from reference TRBV30 and TRBJ1-1, reads SQTIHQWPATLVQPVGSPLSLECTVEGTSNPNLYWYRQAAGRGLQLLFYSVGIGQISSEVPQNLSASRPQDRQFILSSKKLLLSDSGFYLCAWTRGVNTEAFFGQGTRLTVV.

In this sample, this clone turned up many times. This CDR3 is CASSLRSLDTDTQYF. In DNA, the CDR3 is TGTGCCAGCAGCTTAAGGTCTCTAGACACAGATACGCAGTATTTT. This chain links TRBV7-3 with TRBJ2-3; D remains ambiguous. V shed 1 base and J shed 2 bases, with 10 bases lying between them. Germline values: CDR1 SGHTA, CDR2 FQGTGA. CDR3 size: 15 residues.

In its sample, this clone was seen once. The V gene is TRBV10-2, the J gene TRBJ2-5, with TRBD2 as a possible D gene (5 bases). The CDR3 consists of 16 residues. V was cut by 0 bases and J by 5 bases, with 16 bases left in between. CDR1 is WSHSY and CDR2 is SAAADI in the germline V gene. CDR3 nucleotides: TGCGCCAGCAGTGAGTCATCGTGGTTGGAGGAGGAGACCCAGTACTTC. Encoded protein: CASSESSWLEEETQYF.

V gene TRBV6-6 combines with J gene TRBJ2-1; no reliable D call. Deletions cut 0 bases from V and 4 bases from J, with 4 bases between. The germline V gene encodes CDR1 MNHNY and CDR2 SVGAGI (reference sequence). This CDR3 has 13 residues. CDR3 amino acids: CASSYSQYNEQFF. DNA for the CDR3: TGTGCCAGCAGTTACTCTCAATACAATGAGCAGTTCTTC.

This chain connects TRBV11-2 to TRBJ1-2; D possibly corresponds to TRBD1 (5 bases). V lost 0 bases, J lost 5 bases, and 7 bases lay in between. The CDR3 runs to 13 residues. Looked up from germline, CDR1 is SGHAT and CDR2 is FQNNGV. The CDR3 DNA reads TGTGCCAGCAGCTTAGATCAGGGATATGGCTACACCTTC. It yields the protein CASSLDQGYGYTF. The whole variable domain, filled in from reference TRBV11-2 and TRBJ1-2, reads EAGVAQSPRYKIIEKRQSVAFWCNPISGHATLYWYQQILGQGPKLLIQFQNNGVVDDSQLPKDRFSAERLKGVDSTLKIQPAKLEDSAVYLCASSLDQGYGYTFGSGTRLTVV.

CDR3 coding DNA: TGTGCCAGCAGTGAAGGGGCAGGGGCGGATGGCTACACCTTC. It translates to CASSEGAGADGYTF. The chain employs TRBV6-1 and TRBJ1-2; perhaps TRBD1 as D (6 bases). V lost 1 base, J lost 6 bases, and 12 bases lay in between. The CDR3 length is 14 residues. Germline loops: CDR1 MNHNS, CDR2 SASEGT.

The chain combines TRBV10-3 with TRBJ1-1; tentative D call: TRBD1 (6 bases). Germline loops: CDR1 ENHRY, CDR2 SYGVKD. V gave up 10 bases and J gave up 2 bases, with 11 bases separating them. The CDR3 loop spans 12 amino acids. CDR3 in amino acids: CATLGTNTEAFF. The DNA for the CDR3 is TGTGCCACCCTCGGGACAAACACTGAAGCTTTCTTT.

The rearrangement uses TRBV10-3 and TRBJ2-5, with D perhaps TRBD1 (6 bases). Trimming left V 6 bases short and J 3 bases short, with 17 bases between. This CDR3 contains 15 residues. Per the germline V gene, CDR1 is ENHRY and CDR2 is SYGVKD. This CDR3 reads CAISLGQSPEETQYF. The CDR3 DNA is TGTGCCATCAGCCTAGGACAGTCGCCTGAAGAGACCCAGTACTTC.

The chain recombines TRBV28 with TRBJ1-4; 7 positions agree with TRBD1. The CDR3 sequence is 16 residues long. V was clipped by 3 bases and J by 0 bases; unmatched bases: 4. The V gene's germline CDR1 is MDHEN and CDR2 SYDVKM. The CDR3 DNA follows: TGTGCCAGCAGTTTGGGACAGTTTGCAACTAATGAAAAACTGTTTTTT. This translates into CASSLGQFATNEKLFF.

The chain employs TRBV5-1 and TRBJ1-1; the D is unclear. Deletions cut 0 bases from V and 4 bases from J, with 16 bases between. The germline CDR1 and CDR2 sequences are SGHRS and YFSETQ. The CDR3 runs to 16 residues. CDR3 DNA sequence: TGCGCCAGCAGCTTGGGACTACGGGGAGTAGGCACTGAAGCTTTCTTT. Translation: CASSLGLRGVGTEAFF.

The CDR3 spells CASIALPGSYEQYF. For the CDR3, the DNA is TGTGCCAGCATCGCCTTACCGGGCTCCTACGAGCAGTACTTC. The chain is built from TRBV6-1 and TRBJ2-7; D gene unclear. This CDR3 spans 14 amino acids. Per germline, CDR1 MNHNS and CDR2 SASEGT. V was cut by 7 bases and J by 0 bases, with 13 bases left in between.

The chain combines TRBV5-1 with TRBJ2-1, with a possible D match to TRBD1 (6 bases). CDR1 SGHRS and CDR2 YFSETQ come from the germline V gene. The ends were cut back, 4 bases at V and 2 bases at J, with 16 bases in the middle. The CDR3 length is 16 residues. The DNA for the CDR3 is TGCGCCAGCAGCCCCGCAACAGGGTTGACCTACAATGAGCAGTTCTTC. It is translated as CASSPATGLTYNEQFF.

The V gene is TRBV10-1, the J gene TRBJ2-3, with a weak D call TRBD1 (6 bases). Germline V gene sequence: CDR1 WNHNN, CDR2 SYGVQD (reference sequence). The CDR3 is 17 residues long. V shed 6 bases and J shed 3 bases, with 22 bases lying between them. The CDR3 DNA reads TGCGCCAGCAGCCCCGGACAGCCACGACAAGGAACAGATACGCAGTATTTT. It codes for CASSPGQPRQGTDTQYF.

A single count supports this clone. The chain couples TRBV5-1 to TRBJ1-1; a weak D match, TRBD1 (5 bases). CDR1 and CDR2 (germline): SGHRS, YFSETQ. This CDR3 region has 13 residues. V dropped 0 bases and J dropped 3 bases, with 6 bases sitting between them. CDR3 coding DNA: TGCGCCAGCAGCTTGGGACAGTACACTGAAGCTTTCTTT. This codes for CASSLGQYTEAFF. Supplemented by reference TRBV5-1 and TRBJ1-1, the full variable domain reads KAGVTQTPRYLIKTRGQQVTLSCSPISGHRSVSWYQQTPGQGLQFLFEYFSETQRNKGNFPGRFSGRQFSNSRSEMNVSTLELGDSALYLCASSLGQYTEAFFGQGTRLTVV.

The chain carries TRBV27 and TRBJ1-5, with 9 bases identical to TRBD1. CDR1 and CDR2 (germline): MNHEY, SMNVEV (reference sequence). The V segment lost 3 bases and the J segment 5 bases; nucleotides outside the gene matches: 2. CDR3 length: 14 amino acids. CDR3: CASSLGQGYQPQHF. The CDR3 DNA reads TGTGCCAGCAGTTTGGGACAGGGCTATCAGCCCCAGCATTTT.

The chain joins TRBV5-1 to TRBJ2-1, with 8 bases identical to TRBD2. Germline loops: CDR1 SGHRS, CDR2 YFSETQ. V lost 2 bases and J lost 9; bases outside the gene matches: 7. This CDR3 spans 14 amino acids. CDR3 nucleotides: TGCGCCAGCAGCTTTAGCGGGGCGGATATTGAGCAGTTCTTC. Translating gives CASSFSGADIEQFF.

The V call is TRBV2, the J call TRBJ2-7; 8 bases are a match to TRBD2. V trimming: 5 bases; J trimming: 6 bases; junction bases outside the gene matches: 9. Per the germline V gene, CDR1 is SNHLY and CDR2 is FYNNEI. CDR3 length equals 14 residues. The DNA of the CDR3 is TGTGCCAGCAGTCGTCGGGGGGGAGGGAGCGAGCAGTACTTC. It yields the protein CASSRRGGGSEQYF.